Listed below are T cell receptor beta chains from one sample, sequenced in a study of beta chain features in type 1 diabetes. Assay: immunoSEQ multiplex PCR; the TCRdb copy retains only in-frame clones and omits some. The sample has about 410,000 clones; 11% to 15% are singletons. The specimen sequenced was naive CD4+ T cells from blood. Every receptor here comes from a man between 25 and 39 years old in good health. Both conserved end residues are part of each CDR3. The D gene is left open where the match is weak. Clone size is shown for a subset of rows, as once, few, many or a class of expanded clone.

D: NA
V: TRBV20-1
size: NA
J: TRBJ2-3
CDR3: CSAHLDTQYF
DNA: TGCAGTGCCCATTTGGATACGCAGTATTTT

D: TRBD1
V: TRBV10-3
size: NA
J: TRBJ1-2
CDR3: CAIRGPTGASSGYTF
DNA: TGTGCCATCAGGGGACCGACAGGGGCCTCTTCTGGCTACACCTTC

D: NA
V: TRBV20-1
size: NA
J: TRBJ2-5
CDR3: CSARVGETQYF
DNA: TGCAGTGCTAGGGTGGGAGAGACCCAGTACTTC

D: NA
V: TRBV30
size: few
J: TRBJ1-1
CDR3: CASSIRGDTEAFF
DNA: TGTGCCAGTTCCATTAGGGGGGACACTGAAGCTTTCTTT

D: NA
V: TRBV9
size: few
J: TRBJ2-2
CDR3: CASSVVADPNTGELFF
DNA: TGTGCCAGCAGCGTAGTAGCGGACCCTAACACCGGGGAGCTGTTTTTT

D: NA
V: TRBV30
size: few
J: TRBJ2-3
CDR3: CAWSQARLTQYF
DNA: TGTGCCTGGAGCCAGGCCAGGCTTACGCAGTATTTT

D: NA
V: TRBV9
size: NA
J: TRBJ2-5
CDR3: CASSNSGQETQYF
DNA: TGTGCCAGCAGCAATAGCGGCCAAGAGACCCAGTACTTC

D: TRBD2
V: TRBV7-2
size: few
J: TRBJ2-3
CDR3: CASSGRLAGGDTQYF
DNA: TGTGCCAGCAGCGGTCGACTAGCGGGAGGGGATACGCAGTATTTT

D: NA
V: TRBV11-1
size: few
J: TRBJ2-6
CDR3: CASSLRRSSGANVLTF
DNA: TGTGCCAGCAGCTTACGACGGAGCTCTGGGGCCAACGTCCTGACTTTC

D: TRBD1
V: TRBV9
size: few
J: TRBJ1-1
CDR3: CASSRDREVYTEAFF
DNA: TGTGCCAGCAGCCGCGACAGGGAGGTGTACACTGAAGCTTTCTTT

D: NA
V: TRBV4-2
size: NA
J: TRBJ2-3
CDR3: CASSQVGGADTQYF
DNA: TGTGCCAGCAGCCAAGTGGGCGGAGCAGATACGCAGTATTTT

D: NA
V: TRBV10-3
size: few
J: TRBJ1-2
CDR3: CAISVFLGGYTF
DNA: TGTGCCATCAGTGTGTTTCTGGGCGGCTACACCTTC

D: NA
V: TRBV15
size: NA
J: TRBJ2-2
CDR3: CATSNFPWLPTGELFF
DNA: TGTGCCACCAGCAATTTCCCCTGGCTCCCGACCGGGGAGCTGTTTTTT

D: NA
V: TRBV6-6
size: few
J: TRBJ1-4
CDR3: CASTRDGSEKLFF
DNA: TGTGCCAGTACCCGGGACGGGAGCGAAAAACTGTTTTTT

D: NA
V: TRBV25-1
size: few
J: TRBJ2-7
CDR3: CASSEIYEQYF
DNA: TGTGCCAGCAGTGAAATCTACGAGCAGTACTTC

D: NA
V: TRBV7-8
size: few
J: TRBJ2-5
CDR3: CASSSPGEETQYF
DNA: TGTGCCAGCAGTAGTCCAGGGGAAGAGACCCAGTACTTC

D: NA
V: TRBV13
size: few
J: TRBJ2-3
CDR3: CASSFKRNTDTQYF
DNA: TGTGCCAGCAGCTTTAAGCGGAACACAGATACGCAGTATTTT

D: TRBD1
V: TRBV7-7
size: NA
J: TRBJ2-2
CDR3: CASSLTGTANTGELFF
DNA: TGTGCTAGCAGCTTGACCGGGACAGCGAACACCGGGGAGCTGTTTTTT

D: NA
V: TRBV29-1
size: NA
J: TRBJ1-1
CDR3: CSALNTEAFF
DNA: TGCAGCGCATTAAACACTGAAGCTTTCTTT

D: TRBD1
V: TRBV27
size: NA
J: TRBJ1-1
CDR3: CASSWTGNTEAFF
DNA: TGTGCCAGCAGTTGGACAGGAAACACTGAAGCTTTCTTT